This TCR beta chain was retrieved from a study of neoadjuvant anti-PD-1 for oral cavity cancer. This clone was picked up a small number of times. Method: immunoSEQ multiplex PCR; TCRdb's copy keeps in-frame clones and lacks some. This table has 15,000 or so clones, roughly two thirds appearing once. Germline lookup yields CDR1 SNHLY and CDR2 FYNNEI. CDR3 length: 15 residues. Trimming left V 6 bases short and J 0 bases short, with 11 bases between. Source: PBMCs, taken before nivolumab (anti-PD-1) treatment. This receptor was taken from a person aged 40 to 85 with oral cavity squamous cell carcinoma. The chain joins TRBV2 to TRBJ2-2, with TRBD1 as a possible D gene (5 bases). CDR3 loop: CASRAQGSNTGELFF. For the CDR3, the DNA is TGTGCCAGCAGGGCCCAGGGTTCGAACACCGGGGAGCTGTTTTTT.